This T cell receptor (beta chain) was profiled in a study of human T cells and chemical hapten exposure. Looking at the study overall: Minor volume differences among pooled libraries chiefly drove per-sample TCR yield variation.

Study-level results: High-frequency TCRs, those above 1 in 1000, stayed the same after DPC sensitization.

The time point denotes: patch test 3, about 24 weeks after DPC sensitization. Described treatment: therapeutic diphenylcyclopropenone sensitization with weekly scalp DPC. Blood draws came first, before each patch test. Concerning this clonotype: Its antigen is unidentified.

The CDR3 extends over 14 amino acids. Trimming cost V 9 bases and J 2 bases, with 16 bases left between them. Germline V CDR1 and CDR2: MRHNA, SNTAGT. The library put unique molecular identifiers onto individual cDNA molecules. TCRdb redid the calling of the RACE reads with MiXCR, one entry per CDR3 protein. The table has about 120,000 distinct CDR3 sequences, around 11% seen once. Sequencing used whole blood, obtained in connection with sensitization to the hapten diphenylcyclopropenone (DPC). This TCR was recovered from a woman aged 45 to 65 with alopecia areata. Some clones in this sample may be carry-over from other donors' samples. J is TRBJ1-1 and V is TRBV6-4; D not certain. The DNA for the CDR3 is TGTGCCAGTTTCGTGGCGGGTTCTAACACTGAAGCTTTCTTT. Its translation is CASFVAGSNTEAFF.